The clone carrying this T cell receptor (beta chain) has just a few counts. Its cognate antigen is unknown. This entry comes from a study of graft-versus-host responses after intestinal transplantation. Study overall: Recipients had multivisceral, liver-intestinal, or isolated intestinal transplants. After anti-thymocyte globulin induction, recipients took tacrolimus and steroids for approximately three years. Study observations and caveats: Early after transplant, HvG clones declined as circulating GvH clones peaked.

The CDR3 loop spans 13 amino acids. Germline V lookup: CDR1 MGHRA, CDR2 YSYEKL. Trimming shortened V by 2 bases and J by 10 bases, and 14 bases separated the two germline ends. The assay was immunoSEQ multiplex PCR, and TCRdb's table has in-frame clones only and misses some. The sample lists roughly 120,000 clones, approximately 90% occurring once. The source material was unstimulated CD4+ T cells sorted from spleen or lymph node cells, sampled before transplant. The chain uses TRBV4-1 and TRBJ1-2; maybe TRBD1 (6 bases). The receptor's source is a human donor who was the organ donor for an intestinal transplant. CDR3 nucleotides: TGCGCCAGCAGCCAACTGCAGGGGCCACCCTACACCTTC. Translating gives CASSQLQGPPYTF.